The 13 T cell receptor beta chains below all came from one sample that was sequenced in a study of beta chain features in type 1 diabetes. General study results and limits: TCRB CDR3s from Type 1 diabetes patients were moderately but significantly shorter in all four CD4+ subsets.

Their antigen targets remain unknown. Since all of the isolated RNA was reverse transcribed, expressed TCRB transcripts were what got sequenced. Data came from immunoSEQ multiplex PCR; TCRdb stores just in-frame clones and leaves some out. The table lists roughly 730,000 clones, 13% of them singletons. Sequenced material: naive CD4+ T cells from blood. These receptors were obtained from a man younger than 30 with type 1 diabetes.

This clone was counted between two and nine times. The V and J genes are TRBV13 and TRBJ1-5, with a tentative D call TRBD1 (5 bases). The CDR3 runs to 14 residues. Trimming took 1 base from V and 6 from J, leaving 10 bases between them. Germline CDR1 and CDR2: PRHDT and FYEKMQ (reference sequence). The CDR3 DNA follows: TGTGCCAGCAGCTTAGAAAGGGGAGGTCAGCCCCAGCATTTT. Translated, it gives CASSLERGGQPQHF.

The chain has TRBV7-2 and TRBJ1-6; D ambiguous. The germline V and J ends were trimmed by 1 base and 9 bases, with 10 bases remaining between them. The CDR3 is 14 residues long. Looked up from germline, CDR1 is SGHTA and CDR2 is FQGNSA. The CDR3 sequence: CASSLVGGGSPLHF. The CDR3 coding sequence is TGTGCCAGCAGCTTAGTAGGAGGTGGTTCACCCCTCCACTTT. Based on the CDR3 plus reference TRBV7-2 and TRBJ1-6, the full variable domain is GAGVSQSPSNKVTEKGKDVELRCDPISGHTALYWYRQSLGQGLEFLIYFQGNSAPDKSGLPSDRFSAERTGGSVSTLTIQRTQQEDSAVYLCASSLVGGGSPLHFGNGTRLTVT.

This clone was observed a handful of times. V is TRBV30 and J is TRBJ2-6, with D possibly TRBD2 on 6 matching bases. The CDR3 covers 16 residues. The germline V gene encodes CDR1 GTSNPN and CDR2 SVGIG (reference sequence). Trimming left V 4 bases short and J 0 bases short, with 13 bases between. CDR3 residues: CAWIRSGVSGANVLTF. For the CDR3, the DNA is TGTGCCTGGATCCGGTCGGGGGTCTCTGGGGCCAACGTCCTGACTTTC.

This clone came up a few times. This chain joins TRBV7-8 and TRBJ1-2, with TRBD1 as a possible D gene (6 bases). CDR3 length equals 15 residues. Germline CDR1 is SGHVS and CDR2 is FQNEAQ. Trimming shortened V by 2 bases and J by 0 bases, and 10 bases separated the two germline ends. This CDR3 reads CASSLNTGPNYGYTF. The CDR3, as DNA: TGTGCCAGCAGCTTAAACACAGGGCCTAACTATGGCTACACCTTC.

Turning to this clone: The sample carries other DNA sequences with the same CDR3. The CDR3 loop reads CASSPTGSQPQHF. CDR3 in DNA: TGTGCCAGCTCACCAACAGGATCGCAGCCCCAGCATTTT. This chain uses TRBV18 with TRBJ1-5; perhaps TRBD1 as D (5 bases). The CDR3 covers 13 residues. Germline assignment: CDR1 KGHSH and CDR2 LQKENI. Trimming removed 2 bases at V and 7 bases at J, with 9 bases between.

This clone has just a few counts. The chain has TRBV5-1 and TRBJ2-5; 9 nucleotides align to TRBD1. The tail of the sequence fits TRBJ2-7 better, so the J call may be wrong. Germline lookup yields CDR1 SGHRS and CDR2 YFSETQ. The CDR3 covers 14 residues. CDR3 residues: CASSFGTGNYEQYF. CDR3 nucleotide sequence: TGCGCCAGCAGCTTCGGGACAGGGAACTACGAGCAGTACTTC.

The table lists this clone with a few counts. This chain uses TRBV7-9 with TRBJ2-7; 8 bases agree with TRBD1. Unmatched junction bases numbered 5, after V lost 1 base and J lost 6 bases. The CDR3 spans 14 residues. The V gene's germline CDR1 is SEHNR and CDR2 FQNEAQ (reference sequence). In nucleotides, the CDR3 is TGTGCCAGCAGCTTAGACGCGACAGGGGTCGAGCAGTACTTC. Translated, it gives CASSLDATGVEQYF.

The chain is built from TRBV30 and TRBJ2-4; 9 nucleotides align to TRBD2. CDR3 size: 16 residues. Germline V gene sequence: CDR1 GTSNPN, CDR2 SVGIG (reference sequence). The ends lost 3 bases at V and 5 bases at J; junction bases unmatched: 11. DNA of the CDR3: TGTGCCTGGAGCCGGGAGCGGGGGGTTATCCAAAACATTCAGTACTTC. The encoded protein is CAWSRERGVIQNIQYF.

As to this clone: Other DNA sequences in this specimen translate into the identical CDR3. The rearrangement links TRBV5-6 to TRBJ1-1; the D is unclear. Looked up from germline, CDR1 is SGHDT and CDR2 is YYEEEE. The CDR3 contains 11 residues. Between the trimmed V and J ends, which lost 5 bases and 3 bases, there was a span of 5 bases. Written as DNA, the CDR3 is TGTGCCAGCAGTCTGTACACTGAAGCTTTCTTT. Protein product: CASSLYTEAFF.

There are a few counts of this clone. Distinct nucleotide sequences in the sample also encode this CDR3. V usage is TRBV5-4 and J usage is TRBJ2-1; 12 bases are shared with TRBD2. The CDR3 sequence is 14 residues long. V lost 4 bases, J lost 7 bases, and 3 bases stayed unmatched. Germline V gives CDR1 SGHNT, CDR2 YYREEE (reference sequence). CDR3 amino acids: CASSPGLAGNEQFF. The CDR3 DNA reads TGTGCCAGCAGCCCTGGACTAGCGGGGAATGAGCAGTTCTTC. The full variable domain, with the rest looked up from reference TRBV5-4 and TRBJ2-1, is ETGVTQSPTHLIKTRGQQVTLRCSSQSGHNTVSWYQQALGQGPQFIFQYYREEENGRGNFPPRFSGLQFPNYSSELNVNALELDDSALYLCASSPGLAGNEQFFGPGTRLTVL.

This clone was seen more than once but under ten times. The CDR3 spells CASSSTGFF. The CDR3 DNA follows: TGTGCCAGCAGTTCTACGGGTTTCTTT. V usage is TRBV14 and J usage is TRBJ1-1; D remains ambiguous. Between the trimmed V and J ends, which lost 6 bases and 13 bases, there was a span of 9 bases. Germline CDR1 reads SGHDN; CDR2 reads FVKESK. This CDR3 has 9 amino acids.

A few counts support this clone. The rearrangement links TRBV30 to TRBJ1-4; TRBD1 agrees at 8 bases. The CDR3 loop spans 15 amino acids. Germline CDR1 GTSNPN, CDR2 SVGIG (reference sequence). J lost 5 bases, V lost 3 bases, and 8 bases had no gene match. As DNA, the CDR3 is TGTGCCTGGAGCACTGGACAGGGCCGAAATGAAAAACTGTTTTTT. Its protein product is CAWSTGQGRNEKLFF.

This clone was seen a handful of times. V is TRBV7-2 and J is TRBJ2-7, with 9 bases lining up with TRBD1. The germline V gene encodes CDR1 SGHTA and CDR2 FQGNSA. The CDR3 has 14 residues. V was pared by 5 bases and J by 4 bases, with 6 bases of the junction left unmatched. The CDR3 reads CASSRDREVYEQYF. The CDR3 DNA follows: TGTGCCAGCAGCCGGGACAGGGAGGTATACGAGCAGTACTTC.